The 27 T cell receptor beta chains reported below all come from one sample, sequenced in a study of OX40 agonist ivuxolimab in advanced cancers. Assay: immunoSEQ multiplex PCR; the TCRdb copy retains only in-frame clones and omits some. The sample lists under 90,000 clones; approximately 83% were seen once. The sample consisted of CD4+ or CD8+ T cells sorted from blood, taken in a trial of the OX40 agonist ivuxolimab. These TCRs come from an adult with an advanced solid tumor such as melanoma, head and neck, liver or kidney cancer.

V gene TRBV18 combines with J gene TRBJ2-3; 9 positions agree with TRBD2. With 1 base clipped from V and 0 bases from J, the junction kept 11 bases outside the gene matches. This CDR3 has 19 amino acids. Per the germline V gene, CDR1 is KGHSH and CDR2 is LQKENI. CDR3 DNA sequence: TGTGCCAGCTCACCACGGCTCCTGCGGGGGGGCACTAGCACAGATACGCAGTATTTT. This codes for CASSPRLLRGGTSTDTQYF.

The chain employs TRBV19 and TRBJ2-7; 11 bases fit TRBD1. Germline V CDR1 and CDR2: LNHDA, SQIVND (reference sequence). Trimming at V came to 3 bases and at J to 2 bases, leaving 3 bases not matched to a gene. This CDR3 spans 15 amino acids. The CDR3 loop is CASSMGTGGAYEQYF. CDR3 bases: TGTGCCAGTAGTATGGGGACAGGGGGGGCCTACGAGCAGTACTTC.

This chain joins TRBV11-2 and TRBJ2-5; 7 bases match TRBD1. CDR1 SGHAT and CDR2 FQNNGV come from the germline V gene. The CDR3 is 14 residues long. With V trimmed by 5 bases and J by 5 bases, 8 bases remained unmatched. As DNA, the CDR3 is TGTGCCAGCAGCCTCAGTATGGACAGGGAGACCCAGTACTTC. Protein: CASSLSMDRETQYF. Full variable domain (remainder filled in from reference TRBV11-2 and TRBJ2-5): EAGVAQSPRYKIIEKRQSVAFWCNPISGHATLYWYQQILGQGPKLLIQFQNNGVVDDSQLPKDRFSAERLKGVDSTLKIQPAKLEDSAVYLCASSLSMDRETQYFGPGTRLLVL.

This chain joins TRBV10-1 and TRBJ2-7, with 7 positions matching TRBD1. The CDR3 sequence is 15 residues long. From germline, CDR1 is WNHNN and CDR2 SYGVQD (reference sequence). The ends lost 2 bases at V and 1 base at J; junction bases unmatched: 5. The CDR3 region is CASSEGRGKSYEQYF. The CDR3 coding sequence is TGCGCCAGCAGTGAGGGCAGGGGGAAATCCTACGAGCAGTACTTC.

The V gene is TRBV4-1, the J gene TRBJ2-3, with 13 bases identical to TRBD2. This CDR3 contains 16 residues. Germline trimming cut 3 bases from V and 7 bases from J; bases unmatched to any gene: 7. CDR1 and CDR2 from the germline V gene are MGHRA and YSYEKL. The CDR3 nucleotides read TGCGCCAGCAGCCAGGTACTAGCGGGGGGGCAGCATACGCAGTATTTT. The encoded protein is CASSQVLAGGQHTQYF.

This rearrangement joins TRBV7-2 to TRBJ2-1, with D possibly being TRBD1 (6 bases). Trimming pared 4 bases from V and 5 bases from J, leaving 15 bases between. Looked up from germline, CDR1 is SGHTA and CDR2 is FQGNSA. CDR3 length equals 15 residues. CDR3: CASSSPTGNHNEQFF. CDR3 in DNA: TGTGCCAGCAGCTCCCCAACAGGGAATCACAATGAGCAGTTCTTC.

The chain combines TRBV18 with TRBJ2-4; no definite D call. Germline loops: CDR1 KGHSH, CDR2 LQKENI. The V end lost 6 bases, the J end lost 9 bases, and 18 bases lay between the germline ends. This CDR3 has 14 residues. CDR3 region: CASSRPIEDGIQYF. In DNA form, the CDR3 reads TGTGCCAGCTCCCGTCCCATCGAGGATGGCATTCAGTACTTC.

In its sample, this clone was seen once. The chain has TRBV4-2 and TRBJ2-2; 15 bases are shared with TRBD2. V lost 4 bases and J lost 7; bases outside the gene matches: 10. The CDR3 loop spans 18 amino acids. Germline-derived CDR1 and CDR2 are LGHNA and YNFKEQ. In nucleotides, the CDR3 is TGTGCCAGCAGCCCCGGGTTTGGGACTAGCGGGGGGAACGGGGAGCTGTTTTTT. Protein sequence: CASSPGFGTSGGNGELFF.

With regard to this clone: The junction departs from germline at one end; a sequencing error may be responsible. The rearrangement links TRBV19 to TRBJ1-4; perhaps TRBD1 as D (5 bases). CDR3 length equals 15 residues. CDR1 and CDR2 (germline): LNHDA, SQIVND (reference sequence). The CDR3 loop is CASRIGGTQKPKLFF. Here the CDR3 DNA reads TGTGCCAGTAGGATAGGAGGGACCCAGAAACCAAAACTGTTTTTT.

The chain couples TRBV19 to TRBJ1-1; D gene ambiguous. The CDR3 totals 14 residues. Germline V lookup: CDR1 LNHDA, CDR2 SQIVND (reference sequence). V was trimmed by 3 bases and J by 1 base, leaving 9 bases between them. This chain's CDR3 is CASSIRQSNTEAFF. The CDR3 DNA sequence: TGTGCCAGTAGTATTCGGCAGTCGAACACTGAAGCTTTCTTT.

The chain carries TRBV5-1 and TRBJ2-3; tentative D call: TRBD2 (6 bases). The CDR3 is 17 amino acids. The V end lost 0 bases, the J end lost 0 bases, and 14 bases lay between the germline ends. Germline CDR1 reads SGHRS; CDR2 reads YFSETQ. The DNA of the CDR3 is TGCGCCAGCAGCTTGGCCGGGTGGGAGGATAGCACAGATACGCAGTATTTT. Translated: CASSLAGWEDSTDTQYF.

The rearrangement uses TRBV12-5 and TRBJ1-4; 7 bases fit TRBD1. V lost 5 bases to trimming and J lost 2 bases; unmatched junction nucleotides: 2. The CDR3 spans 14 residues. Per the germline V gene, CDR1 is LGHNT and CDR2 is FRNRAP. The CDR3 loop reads CASGTGDTNEKLFF. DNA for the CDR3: TGTGCTAGTGGTACAGGGGACACTAATGAAAAACTGTTTTTT.

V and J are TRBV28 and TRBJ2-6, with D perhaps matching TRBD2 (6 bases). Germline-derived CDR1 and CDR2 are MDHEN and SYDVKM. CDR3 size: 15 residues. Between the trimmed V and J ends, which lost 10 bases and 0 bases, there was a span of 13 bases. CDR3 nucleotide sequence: TGTGCCACCTCGACGGGAGCCTCTGGGGCCAACGTCCTGACTTTC. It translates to CATSTGASGANVLTF.

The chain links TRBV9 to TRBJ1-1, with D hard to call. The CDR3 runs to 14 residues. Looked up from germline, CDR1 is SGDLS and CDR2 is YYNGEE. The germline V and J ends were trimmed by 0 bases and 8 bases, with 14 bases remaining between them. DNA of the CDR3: TGTGCCAGCAGCGTAGGGGCCTATGGAAGAGAAGCTTTCTTT. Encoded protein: CASSVGAYGREAFF.

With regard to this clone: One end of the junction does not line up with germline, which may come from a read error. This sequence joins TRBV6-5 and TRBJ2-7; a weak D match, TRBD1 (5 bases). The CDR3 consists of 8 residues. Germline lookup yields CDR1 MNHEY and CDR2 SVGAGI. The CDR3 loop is CASREQVF. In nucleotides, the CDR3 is TGTGCCAGCAGGGAACAGGTTTTC.

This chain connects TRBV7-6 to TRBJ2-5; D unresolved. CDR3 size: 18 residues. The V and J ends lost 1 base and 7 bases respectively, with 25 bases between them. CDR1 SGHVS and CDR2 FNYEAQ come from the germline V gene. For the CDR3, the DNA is TGTGCCAGCAGCTTAGACCAGACTGGCGGTTCATCGCCGGGGACCCAGTACTTC. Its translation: CASSLDQTGGSSPGTQYF.

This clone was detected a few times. Written as DNA, the CDR3 is TGTGCCGTGCGCGGGACAGGGATTAAATCACCCCTCCACTTT. Translated: CAVRGTGIKSPLHF. The gene calls are TRBV28 and TRBJ1-6; 9 bases are a match to TRBD1. The germline V gene encodes CDR1 MDHEN and CDR2 SYDVKM. The CDR3 has 14 residues. V lost 11 bases and J lost 10; bases outside the gene matches: 12.

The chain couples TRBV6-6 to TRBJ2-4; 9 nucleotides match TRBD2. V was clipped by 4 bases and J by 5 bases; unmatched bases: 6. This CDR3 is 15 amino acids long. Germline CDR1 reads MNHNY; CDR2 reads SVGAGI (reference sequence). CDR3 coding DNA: TGTGCCAGCAGTTCCCAGGCTAGCGGGGAAAACATTCAGTACTTC. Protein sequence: CASSSQASGENIQYF.

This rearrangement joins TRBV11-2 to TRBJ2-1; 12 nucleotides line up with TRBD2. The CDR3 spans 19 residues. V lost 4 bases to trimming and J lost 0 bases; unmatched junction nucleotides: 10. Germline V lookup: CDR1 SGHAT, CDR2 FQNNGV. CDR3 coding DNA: TGTGCCAGCAGCTCCCGCCGAGGGACTAGCGGGCGCTCCTACAATGAGCAGTTCTTC. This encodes CASSSRRGTSGRSYNEQFF. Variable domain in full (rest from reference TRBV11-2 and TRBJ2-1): EAGVAQSPRYKIIEKRQSVAFWCNPISGHATLYWYQQILGQGPKLLIQFQNNGVVDDSQLPKDRFSAERLKGVDSTLKIQPAKLEDSAVYLCASSSRRGTSGRSYNEQFFGPGTRLTVL.

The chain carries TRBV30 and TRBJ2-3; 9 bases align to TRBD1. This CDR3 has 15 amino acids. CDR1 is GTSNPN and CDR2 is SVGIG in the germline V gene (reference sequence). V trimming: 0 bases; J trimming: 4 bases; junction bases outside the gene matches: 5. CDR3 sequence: CAWSVGQGLADTQYF. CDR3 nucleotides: TGTGCCTGGAGTGTAGGACAGGGGTTAGCAGATACGCAGTATTTT. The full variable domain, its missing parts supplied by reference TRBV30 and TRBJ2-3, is SQTIHQWPATLVQPVGSPLSLECTVEGTSNPNLYWYRQAAGRGLQLLFYSVGIGQISSEVPQNLSASRPQDRQFILSSKKLLLSDSGFYLCAWSVGQGLADTQYFGPGTRLTVL.

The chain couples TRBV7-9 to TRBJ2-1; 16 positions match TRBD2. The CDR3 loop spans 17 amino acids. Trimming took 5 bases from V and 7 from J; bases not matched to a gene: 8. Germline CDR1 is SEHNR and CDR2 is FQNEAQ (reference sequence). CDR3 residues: CASSLSGLAGGWNEQFF. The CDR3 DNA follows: TGTGCCAGCAGCCTTTCGGGACTAGCGGGGGGGTGGAATGAGCAGTTCTTC.

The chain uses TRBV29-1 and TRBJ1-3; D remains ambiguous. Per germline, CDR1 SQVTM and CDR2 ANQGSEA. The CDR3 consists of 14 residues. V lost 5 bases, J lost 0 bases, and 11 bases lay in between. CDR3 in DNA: TGCAGCGTTACCGGGATCCACTCTGGAAACACCATATATTTT. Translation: CSVTGIHSGNTIYF.

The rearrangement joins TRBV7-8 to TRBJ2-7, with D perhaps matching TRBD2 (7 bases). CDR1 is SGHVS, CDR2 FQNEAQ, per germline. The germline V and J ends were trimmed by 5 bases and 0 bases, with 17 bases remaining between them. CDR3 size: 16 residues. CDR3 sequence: CASSLKGGALSYEQYF. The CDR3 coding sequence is TGTGCCAGCAGCCTCAAGGGGGGGGCTCTCTCCTACGAGCAGTACTTC.

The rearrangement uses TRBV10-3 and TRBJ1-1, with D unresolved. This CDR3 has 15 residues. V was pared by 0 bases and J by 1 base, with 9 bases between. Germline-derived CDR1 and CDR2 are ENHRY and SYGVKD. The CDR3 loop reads CAISESLTANTEAFF. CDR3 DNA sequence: TGTGCCATCAGTGAGTCCCTTACAGCGAACACTGAAGCTTTCTTT.

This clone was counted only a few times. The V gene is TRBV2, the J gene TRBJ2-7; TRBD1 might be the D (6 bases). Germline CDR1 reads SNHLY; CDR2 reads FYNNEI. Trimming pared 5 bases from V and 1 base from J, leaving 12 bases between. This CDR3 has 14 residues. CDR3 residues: CASSTGPPSYEQYF. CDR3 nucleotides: TGTGCCAGCAGTACAGGGCCTCCTTCCTACGAGCAGTACTTC.

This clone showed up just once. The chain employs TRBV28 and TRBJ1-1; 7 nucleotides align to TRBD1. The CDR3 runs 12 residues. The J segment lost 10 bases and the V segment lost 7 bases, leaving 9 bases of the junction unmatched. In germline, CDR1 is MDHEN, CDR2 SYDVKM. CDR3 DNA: TGTGCCAGCACCGACAGGGTTAAAGGAGCTTTCTTT. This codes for CASTDRVKGAFF.

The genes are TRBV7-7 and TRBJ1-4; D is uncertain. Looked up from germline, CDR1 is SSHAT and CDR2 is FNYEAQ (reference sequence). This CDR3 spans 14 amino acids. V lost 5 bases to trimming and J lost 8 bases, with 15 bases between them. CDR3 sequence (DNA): TGTGCCAGCAGCAAAAGCAGCGCGGGGGAAAAACTGTTTTTT. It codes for CASSKSSAGEKLFF. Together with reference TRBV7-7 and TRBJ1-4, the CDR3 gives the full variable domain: GAGVSQSPRYKVTKRGQDVTLRCDPISSHATLYWYQQALGQGPEFLTYFNYEAQPDKSGLPSDRFSAERPEGSISTLTIQRTEQRDSAMYRCASSKSSAGEKLFFGSGTQLSVL.